A selection of T cell receptor beta chains follows, all from one sample in a study of blood T cell repertoires in COVID-19. Using immunoSEQ multiplex PCR, the repertoire was profiled, and TCRdb retains in-frame clones only, with some absent. The data show 50,000 or so clones, with over 80% seen just once and about 59% held by the top ten. Sequences were obtained from peripheral blood. The receptors originated from a man in his 70s with acute or convalescent COVID-19. Both conserved end residues are part of each CDR3. A D gene is named only where the DNA matches it firmly. Clone size appears in some rows only: once, few, many, or a class for an expanded clone.

D	size	V	J	DNA	CDR3
-	-	TRBV3-1/TRBV3-2	TRBJ1-4	TGTGCCAGCAGCCCCCCGGGAATGGAAAAACTGTTTTTT	CASSPPGMEKLFF
-	-	TRBV11-2	TRBJ2-3	TGTGCCAGCAGCTTAGAGGGGCAGGGTACGCAGTATTTT	CASSLEGQGTQYF
TRBD1	-	TRBV5-1	TRBJ1-2	TGCGCCAGCAGCTTGGAAGGGACAGTCGACGATGGCTACACCTTC	CASSLEGTVDDGYTF
TRBD1	-	TRBV28	TRBJ1-2	TGTGCCTGGGGACAGGGTAACTATGGCTACACCTTC	CAWGQGNYGYTF
TRBD1	once	TRBV5-1	TRBJ2-3	TGCGCCAGCAGCTTGAGGAAAGGGGGCTCCACTTATAGCACAGATACGCAGTATTTT	CASSLRKGGSTYSTDTQYF
TRBD2	-	TRBV20-1	TRBJ2-3	TGCAGTGCTAGTCTAGCGGGAGATACGCAGTATTTT	CSASLAGDTQYF
-	-	TRBV9	TRBJ1-3	TGTGCCAGCAGCCCTGCGGGGGGCCTGGGAAACACCATATATTTT	CASSPAGGLGNTIYF
-	once	TRBV27	TRBJ2-7	TGTGCCAGCACTACGGGAGACAGCCCCTACGAGCAGTACTTC	CASTTGDSPYEQYF
-	few	TRBV6-5	TRBJ1-5	TGTGCCAGCACCCCACCAAACGGGGGGCAGCCCCAGCATTTT	CASTPPNGGQPQHF
-	once	TRBV6-2/TRBV6-3	TRBJ1-1	TGTGCCAGCAGTTACTTCGGGGGGGGCACTGAAGCTTTCTTT	CASSYFGGGTEAFF
TRBD1	-	TRBV2	TRBJ1-3	TGTGCCAGCAGTCCACAGGGGGCAGACACCATATATTTT	CASSPQGADTIYF
-	-	TRBV28	TRBJ2-2	TGTGCCAGCAACGCGGTAACGAACACCGGGGAGCTGTTTTTT	CASNAVTNTGELFF
TRBD1	-	TRBV25-1	TRBJ1-4	TGTGCCAGCACACAGGGGGCTGGTAATGAAAAACTGTTTTTT	CASTQGAGNEKLFF
-	once	TRBV11-2	TRBJ1-1	TGTGCCAGCAGCTTAGATTCTAGAGGGCCCGAAGCTTTCTTT	CASSLDSRGPEAFF
TRBD1	-	TRBV2	TRBJ1-4	TGTGCCAGCAGGAAGGACAGGGGAAGTGAAAAACTGTTTTTT	CASRKDRGSEKLFF
TRBD1	-	TRBV23-1	TRBJ1-5	TGCGCCAGCAGTCAATTCTTCAGGACAGGGAGTCAGCCCCAGCATTTT	CASSQFFRTGSQPQHF